What follows are 13 T cell receptor beta chains derived from one specimen sequenced in a study of T cells in localized non-small cell lung cancer. The repertoire was sequenced with immunoSEQ multiplex PCR; TCRdb's copy has only in-frame clones and lacks some. The repertoire has 2,000 to 3,000 clones, 25% to 30% of them found once; the top ten carry over 7%. Sequences were derived from lung tumor tissue, sampled before any cancer treatment. The receptors were sampled from a male donor aged 60 or older with stage II squamous cell lung carcinoma.

The chain's CDR3 is CASTGQVDSPLHF. CDR3 sequence (DNA): TGTGCCTCTACGGGACAGGTGGATTCACCCCTCCACTTT. The rearrangement uses TRBV30 and TRBJ1-6; 8 bases fit TRBD1. Germline lookup yields CDR1 GTSNPN and CDR2 SVGIG (reference sequence). The CDR3 sequence is 13 residues long. The V and J ends lost 7 bases and 8 bases, in that order; junction bases with no gene match: 7. Full variable domain (missing parts from reference TRBV30 and TRBJ1-6): SQTIHQWPATLVQPVGSPLSLECTVEGTSNPNLYWYRQAAGRGLQLLFYSVGIGQISSEVPQNLSASRPQDRQFILSSKKLLLSDSGFYLCASTGQVDSPLHFGNGTRLTVT.

This rearrangement joins TRBV18 to TRBJ1-2, with 7 bases identical to TRBD1. Germline CDR1 and CDR2: KGHSH and LQKENI. The CDR3 has 14 amino acids. J gave up 1 base and V 3 bases, and 2 bases lay outside the gene matches. The CDR3 nucleotides read TGTGCCAGCTCACCGGGACAGCTTAACTATGGCTACACCTTC. Translating gives CASSPGQLNYGYTF.

The rearrangement joins TRBV5-1 to TRBJ1-1; TRBD1 matches at 8 bases. Per germline, CDR1 SGHRS and CDR2 YFSETQ. This CDR3 contains 19 residues. Trimming took 1 base from V and 0 from J; bases not matched to a gene: 14. The CDR3 loop is CASSLHRTGPLGMNTEAFF. The CDR3 coding sequence is TGCGCCAGCAGCTTGCATCGGACAGGGCCCCTCGGGATGAACACTGAAGCTTTCTTT.

This chain joins TRBV6-1 and TRBJ2-1; tentative D call: TRBD2 (6 bases). V dropped 1 base and J dropped 2 bases, with 9 bases sitting between them. The CDR3 length is 15 residues. In germline, CDR1 is MNHNS, CDR2 SASEGT. CDR3 amino acids: CASSEEGGAYNEQFF. CDR3 in DNA: TGTGCCAGCAGTGAAGAAGGAGGGGCCTACAATGAGCAGTTCTTC.

The chain employs TRBV23-1 and TRBJ2-2; D is ambiguous. TRBV23-1 is annotated as an ORF whose role is uncertain. This CDR3 is 13 amino acids long. With 6 bases removed from V and 2 bases from J, the gap between germline ends came to 7 bases. The CDR3 loop reads CASSFLNTGELFF. The CDR3 DNA sequence: TGCGCCAGCAGCTTTCTTAACACCGGGGAGCTGTTTTTT.

V usage is TRBV28 and J usage is TRBJ1-2; the D is unclear. CDR1 is MDHEN, CDR2 SYDVKM, per germline. With 0 bases removed from V and 2 bases from J, the gap between germline ends came to 7 bases. The CDR3 has 14 residues. CDR3 amino acids: CASSLWTGNYGYTF. CDR3 DNA sequence: TGTGCCAGCAGTTTATGGACGGGCAACTATGGCTACACCTTC.

The chain joins TRBV15 to TRBJ2-2; D possibly matches TRBD1 or TRBD2 (6 bases each). Trimming shortened V by 3 bases and J by 6 bases, and 17 bases separated the two germline ends. Germline-derived CDR1 and CDR2 are LNHNV and YYDKDF (reference sequence). CDR3 length: 16 residues. CDR3 in DNA: TGTGCCACCAGCAGGGGGGCGACTAGTCGGGCCGGGGAGCTGTTTTTT. Encoded protein: CATSRGATSRAGELFF.

This clone was found a few times. The chain carries TRBV6-8 and TRBJ1-4; D possibly corresponds to TRBD1 (6 bases). V was clipped by 7 bases and J by 8 bases, with 17 bases between them. CDR3 length equals 14 residues. The V gene's germline CDR1 is MNHGY and CDR2 SAAAGT. CDR3 loop: CASIERGRGEKLFF. For the CDR3, the DNA is TGTGCCAGCATCGAAAGGGGGAGGGGAGAAAAACTGTTTTTT.

The chain uses TRBV19 and TRBJ2-5, with a tentative D call TRBD1 (5 bases). Looked up from germline, CDR1 is LNHDA and CDR2 is SQIVND (reference sequence). The V and J ends lost 5 bases and 3 bases respectively, with 16 bases between them. This CDR3 spans 15 amino acids. The CDR3, as DNA: TGTGCCAGTAGTGTAATTGGGGCAGGAAAAGAGACCCAGTACTTC. This codes for CASSVIGAGKETQYF.

The CDR3 is CASSPTTVNEKLFF. The CDR3, as DNA: TGTGCCAGCTCACCGACGACAGTAAATGAAAAACTGTTTTTT. The chain combines TRBV18 with TRBJ1-4, with D possibly matching TRBD1 (5 bases). In germline, CDR1 is KGHSH, CDR2 LQKENI. The CDR3 contains 14 residues. V was cut by 3 bases and J by 5 bases, with 10 bases left in between.

This clone was found a few times. CDR3 loop: CASSDTGERALGNEQFF. For the CDR3, the DNA is TGTGCCAGCAGTGATACTGGGGAACGCGCGTTAGGGAATGAGCAGTTCTTC. This chain links TRBV6-8 with TRBJ2-1; no clear D. The germline CDR1 and CDR2 sequences are MNHGY and SAAAGT. The V gene lost 5 bases and the J gene lost 7 bases, with 24 bases spanning the gap. This CDR3 has 17 residues.

This chain links TRBV19 with TRBJ2-1; 8 bases align to TRBD2. The J segment lost 5 bases and the V segment lost 5 bases, leaving 11 bases of the junction unmatched. This CDR3 spans 16 amino acids. Germline loops: CDR1 LNHDA, CDR2 SQIVND (reference sequence). The CDR3 here is CASSWLAGRSDNEQFF. The DNA of the CDR3 is TGTGCCAGTAGTTGGTTAGCGGGAAGGTCAGACAATGAGCAGTTCTTC.

The chain couples TRBV6-8 to TRBJ1-2; the D is unclear. Germline V gives CDR1 MNHGY, CDR2 SAAAGT. Trimming stripped 5 bases from V and 3 bases from J, with 16 bases between. The CDR3 length is 15 residues. CDR3 DNA sequence: TGTGCCAGCAGTGACACGGACCTCGTGGACTATGGCTACACCTTC. Translating gives CASSDTDLVDYGYTF.